This T cell receptor (beta chain) was identified during a study of vaccination and CD4 T cells after COVID-19. General observations from the study: Convalescent patient numbers were relatively low, with no early post-infection timepoints.

Concerning this clonotype itself: Its target is unknown.

Trimming stripped 0 bases from V and 5 bases from J, with 8 bases between. Germline loops: CDR1 SNHLY, CDR2 FYNNEI. This CDR3 has 15 residues. Cultured CD4+ T cell DNA underwent sequencing with the Oncomine TCR Beta short-read assay. MiXCR, applied by TCRdb to the PCR reads, yields one record per CDR3 protein. Of about 16,000 distinct CDR3 sequences listed, over 50% are singletons. Noted treatment: roughly 10-day PBMC culture with coronavirus spike peptide pools or control peptides (ViraFEST assay). The sample consisted of CD4+ T cells from blood, cultured in vitro. This clonotype was obtained from a human donor who had recovered from COVID-19. This rearrangement joins TRBV2 to TRBJ1-6; possibly TRBD1 for D (5 bases). In nucleotides, the CDR3 is TGTGCCAGCAGTGAAGCCGGGGGGAATAATTCACCCCTCCACTTT. This translates into CASSEAGGNNSPLHF.